This paragraph reports one T cell receptor beta chain. Its antigen is unknown. The data originate from a study of shared clonotypes between healthy human individuals. About the research overall: Each donor contributed plates that comprised three CD4 naive, three CD4 memory, two CD8 naive and one CD8 memory. Study conclusions and caveats: A limitation of the genetic and exposure-history diversity represented arose from few donors.

The V end lost 4 bases, the J end lost 1 base, and 8 bases lay between the germline ends. CDR1 SGHNT and CDR2 YYREEE come from the germline V gene (reference sequence). The CDR3 loop spans 13 amino acids. Every donor, a Caucasian adult, lived in Nashville, Tennessee. The assay was run at deep level. The protocol was immunoSEQ multiplex PCR, while the TCRdb copy is restricted to in-frame clones and leaves out a portion. In the table there are about 1 million clones, about 80% of which are singletons. Sequenced input: memory CD4+ T cells sorted from blood. Subset of the sample: CD45RA-negative fraction. The clonotype originates from a man aged 18 to 30 in good health. The chain joins TRBV5-4 to TRBJ2-5, with D hard to call. DNA for the CDR3: TGTGCCAGCAGCGCCCAGATCCAAGAGACCCAGTACTTC. It is translated as CASSAQIQETQYF.